This T cell receptor beta chain was captured by sequencing in a study of HIV-infected patients and healthy controls. This clonotype was observed many times. Germline CDR1 and CDR2: MGHRA and YSYEKL. J was trimmed by 3 bases and V by 2 bases; bases with no gene match: 11. The CDR3 spans 17 residues. All unsorted peripheral T cells were captured because whole blood was used without fractionation. Around 530 ng RNA was reverse transcribed with alpha and beta constant-region primers. Alpha and beta chain libraries were made separately by chain-specific third strand synthesis with multiplexing indices. TCRdb redid the calling of the 5' RACE reads with MiXCR, one entry per CDR3 protein. The repertoire has roughly 20,000 distinct CDR3 sequences, about 9.4% of them found once; the top ten carry around 3.1%.

The specimen sequenced was blood. The chain employs TRBV4-1 and TRBJ2-3, with 7 bases identical to TRBD2. This TCR was recovered from an adult in good health. Written as DNA, the CDR3 is TGCGCCAGCAGCCAACTAGTAGGCGGCGGGAGTACAGATACGCAGTATTTT. This translates into CASSQLVGGGSTDTQYF.